This T cell receptor (beta chain) was documented in a study of T cell responses to AZD1222 COVID-19 vaccine. Study-level findings and limits: With two AZD1222 doses given, Spike-specific TCR breadth and depth both rose. There were repertoire samples only from the period after the peak T cell response.

Regarding this clone: Antigen: not known.

Timing groups of about 4 and about 12 weeks for second doses were pooled. CDR3 size: 13 residues. Germline CDR1 SGHAT, CDR2 FQDESV (reference sequence). Trimming removed 1 base at V and 9 bases at J, with 11 bases between. Assay used: immunoSEQ multiplex PCR; TCRdb lists only in-frame clones, some missing. The table shows about 130,000 clones, with 85% to 95% occurring only once. Material: peripheral blood, obtained 28 days after the second AZD1222 dose. V gene TRBV11-1 combines with J gene TRBJ2-3, with a tentative D call TRBD2 (5 bases). The TCR sequence derives from an adult who received the AZD1222 COVID-19 vaccine. The CDR3 DNA reads as TGTGCCAGCAGCTTAGGGACTCCGGGAACGCAGTATTTT. Translating it yields CASSLGTPGTQYF.